Sequencing of this T cell receptor (beta chain) was carried out in a study of metastatic and nonmetastatic thyroid tumors. Turning to the study itself: Both malignant and benign thyroid patients supplied peripheral blood and tumor or nodule tissue samples, across which the repertoires of these patients were then compared. Points from the study as a whole: In both blood and tumor samples, TCR beta diversity was reported significantly higher for malignant than benign nodules.

This clone appeared once. As yet, its antigen is unknown. All patients were treatment-naive before thyroid surgery. As handled by the study authors: A distant-metastasis classifier for papillary thyroid cancer was built using CDR3 differences across clinicopathological groups. TCRdb re-processed the PCR reads through MiXCR. In this record, the V and J calls reflect TCRdb's handling and not the investigators' own analysis. The sample consists of fewer than 25,000 clones, approximately 29% of them appearing once. Losses at the gene ends were 1 base for V and 3 bases for J; bases not matched to a gene: 3. The length of the CDR3 is 14 residues. Germline CDR1 SGHTA, CDR2 FQGNSA.

The sample taken for sequencing was blood. The receptor's source is a female donor with papillary thyroid cancer or a benign thyroid nodule (not recorded which). Some clones in this sample may be carry-over from other donors' samples. The gene calls are TRBV7-2 and TRBJ2-7; TRBD2 aligns across 7 bases. CDR3 DNA: TGTGCCAGCAGCTTAGGAGGGAGGGGCTACGAGCAGTACTTC. As protein: CASSLGGRGYEQYF. Together with reference TRBV7-2 and TRBJ2-7, the CDR3 gives the full variable domain: GAGVSQSPSNKVTEKGKDVELRCDPISGHTALYWYRQSLGQGLEFLIYFQGNSAPDKSGLPSDRFSAERTGGSVSTLTIQRTQQEDSAVYLCASSLGGRGYEQYFGPGTRLTVT.